The 23 T cell receptor beta chains below come from one sample, sequenced in a study of shared clonotypes between healthy human individuals. Clones were read by immunoSEQ multiplex PCR, and TCRdb kept only the in-frame ones, dropping some. Found here are about 1,900,000 clones, approximately 95% of them singletons; the top ten hold 1.2%. The naive CD8 population came from CD45RO-negative cells selected for CCR7, without terminally differentiated effector memory CD45RA+ cells. The sample was naive CD8+ T cells sorted from blood. These receptors originate from a man aged 18 to 29 in good health.

CDR3 region: CASSVAPRPDYNSPLHF. DNA for the CDR3: TGTGCCAGCAGCGTAGCCCCCAGGCCCGATTATAATTCACCCCTCCACTTT. The chain links TRBV9 to TRBJ1-6; D is uncertain. The CDR3 is 17 residues long. V shed 0 bases and J shed 4 bases, with 14 bases lying between them. Germline CDR1 reads SGDLS; CDR2 reads YYNGEE.

About this clone: Additional DNA sequences in this sample encode the identical CDR3. V usage is TRBV19 and J usage is TRBJ2-7, with TRBD2 matching over 8 bases. Germline lookup yields CDR1 LNHDA and CDR2 SQIVND (reference sequence). CDR3 length: 14 amino acids. Trimming cost V 3 bases and J 3 bases; bases outside gene matches: 4. The CDR3 bases are TGTGCCAGTAGTATTACTAGCGGAAACTACGAGCAGTACTTC. Translation: CASSITSGNYEQYF.

V usage is TRBV9 and J usage is TRBJ2-3; D is unresolved. This CDR3 comprises 16 residues. Per germline, CDR1 SGDLS and CDR2 YYNGEE. Trimming stripped 0 bases from V and 2 bases from J, with 13 bases between. The CDR3 region has the DNA TGTGCCAGCAGCGTAGGAACCTCGTCAAACACAGATACGCAGTATTTT. Encoded protein: CASSVGTSSNTDTQYF.

The rearrangement links TRBV27 to TRBJ2-3; D possibly matches TRBD1 or TRBD2 (5 bases each). V was pared by 2 bases and J by 9 bases, with 18 bases between. This CDR3 comprises 15 residues. Germline V gives CDR1 MNHEY, CDR2 SMNVEV (reference sequence). CDR3 nucleotide sequence: TGTGCCAGCAGTTTAATTGGGACGCCACATTTGACGCAGTATTTT. Residues: CASSLIGTPHLTQYF.

The chain is built from TRBV25-1 and TRBJ2-2, with D maybe TRBD2 (5 bases). V lost 6 bases, J lost 3 bases, and 11 bases lay in between. CDR3 length: 14 amino acids. Germline loops: CDR1 MGHDK, CDR2 SYGVNS. Here the CDR3 reads CASRPIGDTGELFF. The CDR3 region has the DNA TGTGCCAGCAGACCCATCGGGGACACCGGGGAGCTGTTTTTT.

CDR3 sequence (DNA): TGTGCCAGCAGTTCACTCATCCCACCCCTCCACTTT. Translated, it gives CASSSLIPPLHF. The rearrangement uses TRBV6-1 and TRBJ1-6; D unresolved. CDR1 and CDR2 from the germline V gene are MNHNS and SASEGT. Trimming took off 5 bases at V and 11 bases at J, with 10 bases between the two ends. The CDR3 has 12 residues.

The V and J genes are TRBV6-5 and TRBJ2-3; D ambiguous. The V and J ends lost 6 bases and 0 bases respectively, with 10 bases between them. CDR3 length: 14 amino acids. Germline V CDR1 and CDR2: MNHEY, SVGAGI. CDR3 loop: CASSPFLSTDTQYF. CDR3 in DNA: TGTGCCAGCAGCCCCTTCCTTAGCACAGATACGCAGTATTTT.

V is TRBV2 and J is TRBJ2-7, with TRBD2 matching over 13 bases. Looked up from germline, CDR1 is SNHLY and CDR2 is FYNNEI. This CDR3 contains 15 residues. V dropped 4 bases and J dropped 3; count of bases not matched to a gene: 3. CDR3 sequence: CASSGGLAGVYEQYF. The DNA for the CDR3 is TGTGCCAGCAGTGGAGGACTAGCGGGGGTCTACGAGCAGTACTTC.

The chain couples TRBV7-9 to TRBJ2-7, with D perhaps TRBD1 (6 bases). The CDR3 is made up of 15 amino acids. The germline CDR1 and CDR2 sequences are SEHNR and FQNEAQ (reference sequence). The V and J ends lost 5 bases and 5 bases respectively, with 19 bases between them. The CDR3 DNA follows: TGTGCCAGCAGCCACATACAGGGCGTGGAACACGAGCAGTACTTC. As protein: CASSHIQGVEHEQYF.

The V gene is TRBV11-2, the J gene TRBJ2-5; D not resolved. V was clipped by 5 bases and J by 5 bases, with 9 bases between them. The CDR3 contains 12 residues. The V gene's germline CDR1 is SGHAT and CDR2 FQNNGV. The CDR3, as DNA: TGTGCCAGCAGCGGTGACGGGGAGACCCAGTACTTC. Its translation is CASSGDGETQYF.

The chain employs TRBV19 and TRBJ1-1; no reliable D call. The V and J ends lost 3 bases and 7 bases respectively, with 12 bases between them. The CDR3 consists of 13 residues. Germline loops: CDR1 LNHDA, CDR2 SQIVND (reference sequence). CDR3 in DNA: TGTGCCAGTAGTATTGGTTACTGGGATGAAGCTTTCTTT. Its protein product is CASSIGYWDEAFF. Variable domain in full (rest from reference TRBV19 and TRBJ1-1): DGGITQSPKYLFRKEGQNVTLSCEQNLNHDAMYWYRQDPGQGLRLIYYSQIVNDFQKGDIAEGYSVSREKKESFPLTVTSAQKNPTAFYLCASSIGYWDEAFFGQGTRLTVV.

This sequence joins TRBV28 and TRBJ2-7; 14 bases fit TRBD2. Germline assignment: CDR1 MDHEN and CDR2 SYDVKM. This CDR3 is built from 17 residues. V trimming: 6 bases; J trimming: 1 base; junction bases outside the gene matches: 8. This CDR3 is CASSARGLAGVSYEQYF. Here the CDR3 DNA reads TGTGCCAGCAGCGCACGGGGACTAGCGGGGGTGTCCTACGAGCAGTACTTC.

This clone was seen just once. The genes are TRBV6-1 and TRBJ2-5; D is undetermined. This CDR3 comprises 14 residues. Trimming stripped 2 bases from V and 4 bases from J, with 11 bases between. Germline V CDR1 and CDR2: MNHNS, SASEGT. The CDR3 spells CASSEWRSRETQYF. The CDR3 DNA reads TGTGCCAGCAGTGAATGGCGGTCGCGAGAGACCCAGTACTTC.

On this clone itself: Other DNA sequences from this sample encode an identical CDR3 as well. The chain recombines TRBV7-6 with TRBJ2-1; TRBD2 matches at 15 bases. CDR1 is SGHVS and CDR2 is FNYEAQ in the germline V gene. The junction had 3 bases not matched to a gene; V was cut back by 5 bases and J by 7 bases. CDR3 length: 15 residues. CDR3 sequence: CASSPGLAGGNEQFF. In nucleotides, the CDR3 is TGTGCCAGCAGCCCGGGACTAGCGGGAGGAAATGAGCAGTTCTTC.

V gene TRBV4-3 combines with J gene TRBJ2-1; the match to TRBD2 covers 9 bases. J lost 9 bases, V lost 0 bases, and 12 bases had no gene match. The CDR3 totals 17 residues. Germline loops: CDR1 LGHNA, CDR2 YSLEER. The CDR3 is CASSQEEGREGSIEQFF. CDR3 in DNA: TGCGCCAGCAGCCAAGAAGAAGGGCGGGAGGGAAGTATTGAGCAGTTCTTC.

This clone appeared a single time. The J gene is TRBJ2-7, the V gene TRBV15; perhaps D is TRBD1 or TRBD2 (5 bases each). Looked up from germline, CDR1 is LNHNV and CDR2 is YYDKDF (reference sequence). This CDR3 spans 14 amino acids. V was cut by 5 bases and J by 3 bases, with 14 bases left in between. Here the CDR3 DNA reads TGTGCCACCAGCCCCGGGACCGCCAACTACGAGCAGTACTTC. It codes for CATSPGTANYEQYF.

The V and J genes are TRBV9 and TRBJ2-7; D is unclear. Looked up from germline, CDR1 is SGDLS and CDR2 is YYNGEE. V shed 0 bases and J shed 0 bases, with 7 bases lying between them. This CDR3 is built from 14 residues. The DNA for the CDR3 is TGTGCCAGCAGCGTAGGGGCTCTCTCCTACGAGCAGTACTTC. Residues: CASSVGALSYEQYF.

The DNA for the CDR3 is TGTGCCACCAGCAGACCGCCAGATACGCAGTATTTT. This sequence encodes CATSRPPDTQYF. The V call is TRBV15, the J call TRBJ2-3; D unclear. V shed 2 bases and J shed 4 bases, with 4 bases lying between them. Germline assignment: CDR1 LNHNV and CDR2 YYDKDF (reference sequence). The CDR3 extends over 12 amino acids.

The chain is built from TRBV4-1 and TRBJ1-2; D not certain. This CDR3 is 15 amino acids long. V was trimmed by 0 bases and J by 3 bases, leaving 11 bases between them. CDR1 is MGHRA, CDR2 YSYEKL, per germline. This chain's CDR3 is CASSQEGPLDYGYTF. The CDR3 bases are TGCGCCAGCAGCCAAGAAGGACCTCTGGACTATGGCTACACCTTC.

This chain joins TRBV29-1 and TRBJ2-5, with 8 nucleotides matching TRBD1. The germline V gene has CDR1 SQVTM and CDR2 ANQGSEA. This CDR3 region has 17 residues. With V trimmed by 0 bases and J by 3 bases, 12 bases remained unmatched. CDR3: CSVEEAGQGATEETQYF. The CDR3 DNA reads as TGCAGCGTTGAAGAGGCTGGCCAGGGGGCGACCGAAGAGACCCAGTACTTC.

The gene calls are TRBV6-6 and TRBJ2-1, with TRBD1 matching 7 bases. The V and J ends lost 1 base and 5 bases, in that order; junction bases with no gene match: 2. CDR3 length: 14 residues. Germline V gene data show CDR1 as MNHNY and CDR2 as SVGAGI (reference sequence). The CDR3 is CASSYWDRDNEQFF. The CDR3 DNA sequence: TGTGCCAGCAGTTACTGGGACAGAGACAATGAGCAGTTCTTC.

The chain is built from TRBV13 and TRBJ2-7; 10 positions match TRBD2. Germline V lookup: CDR1 PRHDT, CDR2 FYEKMQ (reference sequence). The CDR3 sequence is 14 residues long. The trim removed 4 bases at V and 4 bases at J, leaving 4 bases unmatched. CDR3: CASSSRAGGYEQYF. The CDR3 nucleotides are TGTGCCAGCAGCTCCAGAGCGGGGGGGTACGAGCAGTACTTC.

This clone came up once. The sample carries other DNA sequences with the same CDR3. This sequence joins TRBV9 and TRBJ2-5; tentatively, D is TRBD1 (6 bases). CDR1 and CDR2 (germline): SGDLS, YYNGEE. This CDR3 spans 15 amino acids. The germline V and J ends were trimmed by 0 bases and 0 bases, with 9 bases remaining between them. CDR3 nucleotides: TGTGCCAGCAGCGTAGTGCCAGGGGACCAAGAGACCCAGTACTTC. This encodes CASSVVPGDQETQYF.